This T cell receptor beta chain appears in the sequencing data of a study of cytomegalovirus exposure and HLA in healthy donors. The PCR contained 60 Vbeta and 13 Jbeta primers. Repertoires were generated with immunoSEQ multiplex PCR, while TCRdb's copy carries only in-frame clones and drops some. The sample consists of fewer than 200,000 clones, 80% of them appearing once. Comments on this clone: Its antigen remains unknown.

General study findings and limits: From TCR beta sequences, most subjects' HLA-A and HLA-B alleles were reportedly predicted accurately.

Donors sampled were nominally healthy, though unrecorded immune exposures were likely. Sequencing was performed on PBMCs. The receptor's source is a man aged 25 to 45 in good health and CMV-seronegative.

In nucleotides, the CDR3 is TGTGCCAGTAGTATAACCCTCCCGGGACTAGCGGGTCCTCCCCCGGGAAATGAGCAGTTCTTC. This gives the protein CASSITLPGLAGPPPGNEQFF. The chain combines TRBV19 with TRBJ2-1; 12 positions agree with TRBD2. V lost 2 bases to trimming and J lost 7 bases; unmatched junction nucleotides: 21. Germline CDR1 reads LNHDA; CDR2 reads SQIVND (reference sequence). There are 21 residues in the CDR3. Full variable domain (outside the CDR3, taken from reference TRBV19 and TRBJ2-1): DGGITQSPKYLFRKEGQNVTLSCEQNLNHDAMYWYRQDPGQGLRLIYYSQIVNDFQKGDIAEGYSVSREKKESFPLTVTSAQKNPTAFYLCASSITLPGLAGPPPGNEQFFGPGTRLTVL.